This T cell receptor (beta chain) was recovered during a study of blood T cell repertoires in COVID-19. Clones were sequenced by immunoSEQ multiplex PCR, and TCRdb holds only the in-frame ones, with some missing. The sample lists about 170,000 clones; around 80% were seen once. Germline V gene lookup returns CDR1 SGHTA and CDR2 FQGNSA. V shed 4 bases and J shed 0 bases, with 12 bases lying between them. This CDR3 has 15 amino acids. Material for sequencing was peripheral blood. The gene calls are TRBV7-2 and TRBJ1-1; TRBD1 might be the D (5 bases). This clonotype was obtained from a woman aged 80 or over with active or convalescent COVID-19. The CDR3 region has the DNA TGTGCCAGCAGCTGGCGGGGACCGCTGAACACTGAAGCTTTCTTT. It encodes CASSWRGPLNTEAFF. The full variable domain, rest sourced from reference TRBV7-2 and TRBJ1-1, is GAGVSQSPSNKVTEKGKDVELRCDPISGHTALYWYRQSLGQGLEFLIYFQGNSAPDKSGLPSDRFSAERTGGSVSTLTIQRTQQEDSAVYLCASSWRGPLNTEAFFGQGTRLTVV.